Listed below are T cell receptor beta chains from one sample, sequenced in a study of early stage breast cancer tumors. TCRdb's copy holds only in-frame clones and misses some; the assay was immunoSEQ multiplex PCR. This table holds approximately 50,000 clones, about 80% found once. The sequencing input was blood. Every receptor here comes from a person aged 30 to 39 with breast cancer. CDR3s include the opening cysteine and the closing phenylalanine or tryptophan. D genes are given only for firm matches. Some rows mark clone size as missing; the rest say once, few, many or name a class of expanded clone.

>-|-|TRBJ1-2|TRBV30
CAWRVGRVGGYTF
TGTGCCTGGAGAGTGGGCAGGGTTGGTGGCTACACCTTC
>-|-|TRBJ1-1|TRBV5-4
CASSLDARENTEAFF
TGTGCCAGCAGCTTGGATGCCAGGGAGAACACTGAAGCTTTCTTT
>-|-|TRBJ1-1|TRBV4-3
CASSQASRVNTEAFF
TGCGCCAGCAGCCAAGCTAGCAGGGTGAACACTGAAGCTTTCTTT
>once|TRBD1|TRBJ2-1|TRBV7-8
CASSLAPWGQGAGYNEQFF
TGTGCCAGCAGCTTAGCCCCCTGGGGACAGGGGGCTGGGTACAATGAGCAGTTCTTC
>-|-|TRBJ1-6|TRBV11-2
CASSLEQAGYSPLHF
TGTGCCAGCAGCTTAGAGCAGGCGGGGTATTCACCCCTCCACTTT
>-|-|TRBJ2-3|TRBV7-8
CASSLRSGFTDTQYF
TGTGCCAGCAGCTTACGCAGCGGATTCACAGATACGCAGTATTTT
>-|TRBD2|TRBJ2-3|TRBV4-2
CASSRTGTSGPDTQYF
TGTGCCAGCAGCCGAACCGGGACTAGCGGGCCAGATACGCAGTATTTT
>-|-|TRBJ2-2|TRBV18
CASSPPSNTGELFF
TGTGCCAGCTCACCACCGAGCAACACCGGGGAGCTGTTTTTT
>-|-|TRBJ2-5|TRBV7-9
CASTQAGLGTQYF
TGTGCCAGCACCCAGGCTGGCCTAGGGACCCAGTACTTC
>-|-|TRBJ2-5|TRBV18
CASSPMGDQETQYF
TGTGCCAGCTCACCAATGGGGGACCAAGAGACCCAGTACTTC
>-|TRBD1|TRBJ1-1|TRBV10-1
CASSGGQGGTEAFF
TGCGCCAGCAGTGGGGGACAGGGTGGGACTGAAGCTTTCTTT
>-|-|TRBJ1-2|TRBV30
CAWRALAGAKGYTF
TGTGCCTGGAGGGCCCTGGCGGGGGCGAAGGGCTACACCTTC
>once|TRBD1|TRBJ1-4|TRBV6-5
CASSYSGQSNEKLFF
TGTGCCAGCAGTTACTCGGGACAGAGTAATGAAAAACTGTTTTTT
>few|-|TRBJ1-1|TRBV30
CAWSVTLGTEAFF
TGTGCCTGGAGTGTAACTCTGGGCACTGAAGCTTTCTTT
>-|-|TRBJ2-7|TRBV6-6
CATSHGSTYEQYF
TGTGCCACCTCTCACGGGAGCACCTACGAGCAGTACTTC
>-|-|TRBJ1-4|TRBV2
CASSVRQMRTNEKLFF
TGTGCCAGCAGTGTACGTCAGATGAGAACTAATGAAAAACTGTTTTTT
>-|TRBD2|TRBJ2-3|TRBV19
CASSKRTSGGTDTQYF
TGTGCCAGTAGCAAGCGGACTAGCGGGGGGACAGATACGCAGTATTTT
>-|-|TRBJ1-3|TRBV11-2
CASSLRTVGNTIYF
TGTGCCAGCAGCTTAAGAACAGTAGGAAACACCATATATTTT